This T cell receptor beta chain appears in the sequencing data of a study of T cells in Graves' hyperthyroidism and ophthalmopathy. Findings and caveats of the study: Ophthalmopathy was separated from stable hyperthyroidism by a 13 V-J model. Blood also contained most expanded thyroid clonotypes above 0.001.

Trimming shortened V by 0 bases and J by 8 bases, and 11 bases separated the two germline ends. This CDR3 is built from 13 residues. In germline, CDR1 is SGHRS, CDR2 YFSETQ. This clonotype was counted many times. The antigen remains undetermined. Amplification of TCR beta CDR3 regions was performed using RNA transcripts as template. TCR CDR3 regions were first amplified by RT-PCR with HTBI primers. TCRdb re-analysed the multiplex PCR reads in MiXCR, keeping a single row per CDR3 protein. The sample carries 530,000 or so distinct CDR3 sequences, approximately 44% recorded once. For Graves' hyperthyroidism to be stable, ophthalmopathy could not progress within 18 months.

This clonotype was obtained from a woman younger than 35 with Graves' hyperthyroidism. Sequencing was done on a sample of peripheral blood or thyroid tissue (not recorded which). The chain couples TRBV5-1 to TRBJ1-2; D perhaps matches TRBD1 (5 bases). The CDR3 protein is CASSLGQPGGYTF. CDR3 DNA sequence: TGCGCCAGCAGCTTGGGACAGCCGGGGGGCTACACCTTC. Full variable domain (rest looked up from reference TRBV5-1 and TRBJ1-2): KAGVTQTPRYLIKTRGQQVTLSCSPISGHRSVSWYQQTPGQGLQFLFEYFSETQRNKGNFPGRFSGRQFSNSRSEMNVSTLELGDSALYLCASSLGQPGGYTFGSGTRLTVV.